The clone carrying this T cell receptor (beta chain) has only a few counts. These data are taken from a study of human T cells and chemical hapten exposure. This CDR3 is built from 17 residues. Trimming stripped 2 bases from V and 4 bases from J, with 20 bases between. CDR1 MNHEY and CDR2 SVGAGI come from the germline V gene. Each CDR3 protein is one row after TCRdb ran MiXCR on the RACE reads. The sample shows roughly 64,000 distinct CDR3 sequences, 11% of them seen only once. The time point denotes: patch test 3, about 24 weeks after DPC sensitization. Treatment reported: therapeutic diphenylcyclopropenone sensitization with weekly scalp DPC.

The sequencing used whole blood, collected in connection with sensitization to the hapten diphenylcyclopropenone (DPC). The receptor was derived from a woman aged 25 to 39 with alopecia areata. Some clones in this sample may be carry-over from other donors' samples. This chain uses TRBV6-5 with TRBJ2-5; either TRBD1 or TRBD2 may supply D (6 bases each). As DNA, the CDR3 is TGTGCCAGCAGTTACCGTTCTCCAAATGGGGGGCCAGAGACCCAGTACTTC. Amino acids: CASSYRSPNGGPETQYF.